The 20 T cell receptor beta chains in this list originate from one sample, sequenced in a study of T cells in women clearing cervical HPV infection. Profiled with immunoSEQ multiplex PCR; TCRdb holds only in-frame clones, not every one. Its listing shows approximately 39,000 clones. Sequenced: blood buffy coat. Receptors originate from a woman aged 18 to 75 with a cervical HPV16 infection that either progressed to CIN3+ or cleared (not recorded which).

A word on this clone: The missing CDR3 end, 3 residues past where the read stops, is filled in from the germline J gene. The chain uses TRBV20-1 and TRBJ2-5; TRBD2 matches 7 bases. The germline gives CDR1 DFQATT, CDR2 SNEGSKA (reference sequence). CDR3 length equals 16 residues. J gave up 2 bases and V 3 bases, and 12 bases lay outside the gene matches. CDR3: CSASDASGAGQETQYF. CDR3 DNA (partial): TGCAGTGCTAGCGATGCTAGCGGCGCTGGGCAAGAGACC.

Concerning this clone itself: The read falls 3 residues short of the CDR3 end, and the missing part is taken from the germline J gene. This chain connects TRBV19 to TRBJ1-4; TRBD1 matches 7 bases. Germline V gives CDR1 LNHDA, CDR2 SQIVND (reference sequence). This CDR3 is 16 amino acids long. Trimming at V came to 7 bases and at J to 2 bases, leaving 10 bases not matched to a gene. CDR3 DNA, as far as it was read: TGTGCCAGTACAGCGTCGGGGACAGACACTAATGAAAAA. Residues: CASTASGTDTNEK. Given in full, the CDR3 is CASTASGTDTNEKLFF.

With respect to this clone: The read halts 3 residues ahead of the CDR3 end, with the missing end drawn from the germline J gene. The chain combines TRBV28 with TRBJ2-7, with 8 bases lining up with TRBD1. Germline assignment: CDR1 MDHEN and CDR2 SYDVKM. V lost 0 bases, J lost 2 bases, and 6 bases stayed unmatched. The CDR3 is made up of 16 amino acids. The sequenced part of the CDR3 DNA is TGTGCCAGCAGTTTATGGGGGACAGGCATCCCCTACGAG. As protein: CASSLWGTGIPYE. The whole CDR3 sequence reads CASSLWGTGIPYEQYF.

Regarding this clone: The DNA ends 3 residues before the CDR3 does, and the rest of the CDR3 is filled in from the germline J gene. The chain links TRBV18 to TRBJ1-3; 9 bases line up with TRBD1. CDR3 size: 16 residues. Germline V CDR1 and CDR2: KGHSH, LQKENI. V trimming: 3 bases; J trimming: 4 bases; junction bases outside the gene matches: 7. Here the CDR3 reads CASSPLGQGIGNTIYF. The DNA read from the CDR3 is TGTGCCAGCTCACCCCTGGGACAGGGCATCGGAAACACC.

A note on this clone: The read stops 3 residues short of the end of the CDR3; the missing end is completed from the germline J gene. The chain couples TRBV2 to TRBJ1-4, with a tentative D call TRBD1 (6 bases). V shed 7 bases and J shed 7 bases, with 16 bases lying between them. CDR3 size: 14 residues. Germline V gene sequence: CDR1 SNHLY, CDR2 FYNNEI. The CDR3 loop reads CASIRGQRGEKLFF. Partial CDR3 DNA: TGTGCCAGCATTAGAGGACAGCGGGGTGAAAAA.

A word on this clone: Sequencing ends 3 residues short of the CDR3 end; the germline J gene provides the rest. The chain links TRBV5-1 to TRBJ2-7, with 8 bases identical to TRBD1. Germline V gene data show CDR1 as SGHRS and CDR2 as YFSETQ. V lost 0 bases, J lost 5 bases, and 13 bases stayed unmatched. The CDR3 has 17 residues. The CDR3 loop reads CASSLGSGTGGGNEQYF. The part of the CDR3 DNA that was read is TGCGCCAGCAGCTTGGGATCCGGGACAGGAGGTGGTAACGAG.

With respect to this clone: The CDR3 end lies 3 residues beyond the end of the read and is filled in from the germline J gene. The rearrangement links TRBV7-9 to TRBJ2-3; 10 bases agree with TRBD1. Germline V CDR1 and CDR2: SEHNR, FQNEAQ (reference sequence). The CDR3 extends over 15 amino acids. Trimming took 5 bases from V and 4 from J; bases not matched to a gene: 6. Incomplete CDR3 DNA: TGTGCCAGCAGCCCCGGGACAGGGGCTTCAGATACG. Translation: CASSPGTGASDT. The entire CDR3 is CASSPGTGASDTQYF. The full variable domain, rest sourced from reference TRBV7-9 and TRBJ2-3, is DTGVSQNPRHKITKRGQNVTFRCDPISEHNRLYWYRQTLGQGPEFLTYFQNEAQLEKSRLLSDRFSAERPKGSFSTLEIQRTEQGDSAMYLCASSPGTGASDTQYFGPGTRLTVL.

A note on this clone: The read terminates 3 residues ahead of where the CDR3 ends, so the germline J gene completes it. This sequence joins TRBV2 and TRBJ2-2; D is undetermined. CDR1 and CDR2 (germline): SNHLY, FYNNEI. V lost 4 bases and J 6 bases, leaving 12 bases between the germline ends. CDR3 length equals 14 residues. Partial CDR3 DNA: TGTGCCAGCAGTGTTGCCTACAGAGCCGGGGAG. This sequence encodes CASSVAYRAGE. The whole CDR3 region reads CASSVAYRAGELFF.

Concerning this clone itself: The read is 3 residues too short to cover the CDR3 end, so that end is filled in from the germline J gene. The V call is TRBV6-2 or TRBV6-3, the J call TRBJ2-1; no definite D call. Trimming stripped 6 bases from V and 0 bases from J, with 12 bases between. Germline CDR1 MNHEY, CDR2 SVGEGT. This CDR3 has 15 amino acids. CDR3: CASSPPELSYNEQFF. Incomplete CDR3 DNA: TGTGCCAGCAGCCCGCCCGAGCTCTCCTACAATGAG.

Remarks on this clone: The read finishes 3 residues shy of the CDR3 end, and the germline J gene is used to complete it. The J gene is TRBJ2-5, the V gene TRBV6-2 or TRBV6-3, with 11 bases lining up with TRBD2. Germline V gives CDR1 MNHEY, CDR2 SVGEGT. The CDR3 totals 17 residues. The junction had 5 bases not matched to a gene; V was cut back by 2 bases and J by 0 bases. CDR3 bases read: TGTGCCAGCAGTTACCCACGACTAGCGGGAAACCAAGAGACC. It encodes CASSYPRLAGNQET. The whole CDR3 sequence reads CASSYPRLAGNQETQYF.

With regard to this clone: From the germline J gene comes the end of the CDR3, since the read stops 3 residues before it. The J gene is TRBJ2-5, the V gene TRBV14, with 7 positions matching TRBD2. V dropped 4 bases and J dropped 7; count of bases not matched to a gene: 12. This CDR3 has 15 amino acids. Germline V gene lookup returns CDR1 SGHDN and CDR2 FVKESK. CDR3 bases read: TGTGCCAGCAGCCGGACTAGTATGCCCTTTATGACC. This sequence encodes CASSRTSMPFMT. The whole CDR3 region reads CASSRTSMPFMTQYF. Full variable domain (rest looked up from reference TRBV14 and TRBJ2-5): EAGVTQFPSHSVIEKGQTVTLRCDPISGHDNLYWYRRVMGKEIKFLLHFVKESKQDESGMPNNRFLAERTGGTYSTLKVQPAELEDSGVYFCASSRTSMPFMTQYFGPGTRLLVL.

Regarding this clone: The CDR3 extends 3 residues past the end of the read, so its final part is completed from the germline J gene. The V and J genes are TRBV14 and TRBJ2-2; no definite D call. The germline V gene has CDR1 SGHDN and CDR2 FVKESK. Deletions cut 1 base from V and 4 bases from J, with 7 bases between. The CDR3 totals 14 residues. The CDR3 protein is CASSQVVRTGELFF. The DNA read from the CDR3 is TGTGCCAGCAGCCAAGTTGTTCGCACCGGGGAG.

Details on this clone: With the read ending 3 residues before the CDR3 end, the germline J gene is used to fill in that end. V and J are TRBV6-1 and TRBJ1-6; no clear D gene. Germline V lookup: CDR1 MNHNS, CDR2 SASEGT. Trimming removed 3 bases at V and 0 bases at J, with 9 bases between. The CDR3 loop spans 16 amino acids. CDR3 bases read: TGTGCCAGCAGTGATGTTTCCAGCTCCTATAATTCACCC. This translates into CASSDVSSSYNSP. The whole CDR3 protein is CASSDVSSSYNSPLHF.

In the case of this clone: The CDR3 end is not reached by the read, which stops 3 residues before it; the germline J gene fills it in. The chain uses TRBV19 and TRBJ2-5; TRBD2 agrees at 14 bases. CDR1 and CDR2 from the germline V gene are LNHDA and SQIVND (reference sequence). The CDR3 loop spans 18 amino acids. V dropped 4 bases and J dropped 2; count of bases not matched to a gene: 9. The CDR3 bases that were read are TGTGCCAGTAGTACCTCCCGGGGGACTAGCGGGGGACAAGAGACC. Its translation is CASSTSRGTSGGQET. From start to end, the CDR3 is CASSTSRGTSGGQETQYF. The variable domain in full, with the rest retrieved from reference TRBV19 and TRBJ2-5, is DGGITQSPKYLFRKEGQNVTLSCEQNLNHDAMYWYRQDPGQGLRLIYYSQIVNDFQKGDIAEGYSVSREKKESFPLTVTSAQKNPTAFYLCASSTSRGTSGGQETQYFGPGTRLLVL.

About this clone: The CDR3 end lies 3 residues beyond the end of the read and is filled in from the germline J gene. V usage is TRBV12-3 or TRBV12-4 and J usage is TRBJ1-2; D gene ambiguous. The CDR3 is made up of 12 amino acids. The ends were cut back, 5 bases at V and 4 bases at J, with 8 bases in the middle. CDR3 amino acids: CASSAPGYGYTF. The part of the CDR3 DNA that was read is TGTGCCAGCAGTGCCCCCGGCTATGGC.

With regard to this clone: The read gets to within 3 residues of the CDR3 end, and the germline J gene fills in the rest. This rearrangement joins TRBV14 to TRBJ2-1, with 11 bases fitting TRBD1. V shed 4 bases, J shed 7 bases, and the junction held 6 bases outside the gene matches. Per germline, CDR1 SGHDN and CDR2 FVKESK. The CDR3 has 15 amino acids. The CDR3 DNA, read in part, is TGTGCCAGCAGCCCGGACAGGGGGCCTTGGAATGAG. Amino acids: CASSPDRGPWNE. The full CDR3 protein reads CASSPDRGPWNEQFF.

Regarding this clone: Coverage ceases 3 residues before the CDR3 finishes, and the germline J gene fills in the end. The chain recombines TRBV7-3 with TRBJ2-7, with 7 bases matching TRBD2. Looked up from germline, CDR1 is SGHTA and CDR2 is FQGTGA. This CDR3 is built from 15 residues. V lost 3 bases and J lost 2; bases outside the gene matches: 7. CDR3 protein: CASSLGGSLAYEQYF. The CDR3 bases that were read are TGTGCCAGCAGCTTGGGGGGGAGCCTGGCCTACGAG.

The sequenced part of the CDR3 DNA is TGTGCCAGCAGTCTGGGACTAGCGTGGGATGAG. This translates into CASSLGLAWDE. The whole CDR3 region reads CASSLGLAWDEQFF. The chain is built from TRBV28 and TRBJ2-1, with TRBD2 matching over 10 bases. Read sequence stops 3 residues before the CDR3 end, and the germline J gene provides the missing end. This CDR3 comprises 14 residues. Unmatched junction bases numbered 6, after V lost 5 bases and J lost 8 bases. Germline V lookup: CDR1 MDHEN, CDR2 SYDVKM.

Note on this clone: The read terminates 3 residues ahead of where the CDR3 ends, so the germline J gene completes it. J is TRBJ1-3 and V is TRBV20-1, with 11 bases matching TRBD1. With 6 bases clipped from V and 0 bases from J, the junction kept 13 bases outside the gene matches. The CDR3 totals 18 residues. The germline V gene has CDR1 DFQATT and CDR2 SNEGSKA (reference sequence). CDR3 bases read: TGCAGTGCCCTCCCGGCGGGACAGGGGGTTTCCTCTGGAAACACC. It encodes CSALPAGQGVSSGNT. The whole CDR3 protein is CSALPAGQGVSSGNTIYF.

With regard to this clone: The CDR3 end falls 3 residues outside the read, so it is completed with the germline J gene. The rearrangement uses TRBV11-3 and TRBJ1-1, with unresolved D. CDR3 length equals 10 residues. From germline, CDR1 is SGHNT and CDR2 YENEEA. The V gene lost 4 bases and the J gene lost 7 bases, with 4 bases spanning the gap. CDR3 DNA, as far as it was read: TGTGCCAGCAGCTCCGGTGAA. Translation: CASSSGE. The CDR3 in its entirety is CASSSGEAFF.